Following are 15 T cell receptor beta chains from one sample sequenced in a study of T cells after yellow fever vaccination. TCRdb redid the calling of the 5' RACE reads with MiXCR, one entry per CDR3 protein. The sample lists 300,000 or so distinct CDR3 sequences; roughly 6.8% were seen once. This specimen consisted of PBMCs, obtained 45 days after the first yellow fever vaccination. These receptors came from a man between 18 and 35 years old who received the YFV17D yellow fever vaccine.

This clonotype was recorded at least ten times. The V call is TRBV9, the J call TRBJ2-3, with TRBD2 identical over 9 bases. J gave up 4 bases and V 0 bases, and 3 bases lay outside the gene matches. The CDR3 is made up of 15 amino acids. CDR1 and CDR2 (germline): SGDLS, YYNGEE. This CDR3 is CASSVERGAADTQYF. CDR3 bases: TGTGCCAGCAGCGTAGAGCGGGGGGCCGCAGATACGCAGTATTTT.

There are a few counts of this clonotype. This rearrangement joins TRBV27 to TRBJ2-3, with TRBD2 as a possible D gene (5 bases). Per the germline V gene, CDR1 is MNHEY and CDR2 is SMNVEV (reference sequence). V was clipped by 7 bases and J by 13 bases, with 15 bases between them. The CDR3 runs 11 residues. Written as DNA, the CDR3 is TGTGCCAGCACCCAGGCCAGGCGGGAGTATTTT. It specifies CASTQARREYF.

This clonotype came up a few times. The rearrangement links TRBV9 to TRBJ1-2, with 7 nucleotides matching TRBD1. The germline CDR1 and CDR2 sequences are SGDLS and YYNGEE. The CDR3 is made up of 16 amino acids. Unmatched junction bases numbered 7, after V lost 2 bases and J lost 0 bases. CDR3 region: CASSVARTGANYGYTF. CDR3 in DNA: TGTGCCAGCAGCGTTGCAAGGACAGGAGCTAACTATGGCTACACCTTC.

The chain uses TRBV6-1 and TRBJ2-2; 8 nucleotides match TRBD2. The CDR3 loop spans 14 amino acids. Germline V gene data show CDR1 as MNHNS and CDR2 as SASEGT. V was pared by 11 bases and J by 6 bases, with 11 bases of the junction left unmatched. CDR3 nucleotides: TGTGCCTTAGGAGGACTAGCCGTTCCCGGGGAGCTGTTTTTT. This translates into CALGGLAVPGELFF.

There are a few counts of this clonotype. J is TRBJ2-7 and V is TRBV4-3; 9 nucleotides line up with TRBD1. The germline V gene has CDR1 LGHNA and CDR2 YSLEER. CDR3 length: 14 amino acids. V was pared by 0 bases and J by 4 bases, with 1 base of the junction left unmatched. This CDR3 is CASSQDGQGYEQYF. The CDR3 DNA sequence: TGCGCCAGCAGCCAAGATGGACAGGGGTACGAGCAGTACTTC.

This chain uses TRBV7-9 with TRBJ2-5; D not certain. The CDR3 contains 12 residues. Germline V gives CDR1 SEHNR, CDR2 FQNEAQ (reference sequence). V lost 6 bases to trimming and J lost 5 bases, with 10 bases between them. CDR3 sequence (DNA): TGTGCCAGCAGTCAAAGTCGGGAGACCCAGTACTTC. Its protein is CASSQSRETQYF.

This clonotype was found a few times. The chain couples TRBV5-1 to TRBJ1-2; weak D call: TRBD1 (6 bases). CDR3 length: 15 residues. V lost 0 bases and J 3 bases, leaving 12 bases between the germline ends. Germline CDR1 is SGHRS and CDR2 is YFSETQ. The CDR3 is CASSLAQGLDYGYTF. The CDR3 DNA follows: TGCGCCAGCAGCTTGGCACAGGGCCTCGACTATGGCTACACCTTC.

The chain carries TRBV29-1 and TRBJ2-1, with D possibly called TRBD1 or TRBD2 (5 bases each). Germline lookup yields CDR1 SQVTM and CDR2 ANQGSEA. The CDR3 consists of 15 residues. With 0 bases removed from V and 7 bases from J, the gap between germline ends came to 16 bases. CDR3 DNA sequence: TGCAGCGTTGAAGAGGGAGAGGGCAGGGCGAATGAGCAGTTCTTC. It codes for CSVEEGEGRANEQFF.

The V gene is TRBV2, the J gene TRBJ2-3; D perhaps matches TRBD1 (5 bases). The CDR3 length is 14 residues. Germline CDR1 is SNHLY and CDR2 is FYNNEI. V was cut by 2 bases and J by 0 bases, with 6 bases left in between. The CDR3 loop reads CASSEQGSTDTQYF. CDR3 bases: TGTGCCAGCAGTGAACAGGGTAGCACAGATACGCAGTATTTT.

This clonotype came up a few times. The V call is TRBV4-2, the J call TRBJ1-2; TRBD1 is a possible D gene (6 bases). The CDR3 contains 15 residues. The V gene's germline CDR1 is LGHNA and CDR2 YNFKEQ. The germline V and J ends were trimmed by 4 bases and 0 bases, with 12 bases remaining between them. CDR3 bases: TGTGCCAGCAGCCGAGAAAAGGGGGCTAACTATGGCTACACCTTC. The encoded protein is CASSREKGANYGYTF.

This clonotype showed up many times. The chain joins TRBV4-2 to TRBJ1-5; a possible D gene is TRBD1 (5 bases). CDR3 length: 14 amino acids. V was cut by 0 bases and J by 7 bases, with 10 bases left in between. Germline V gene lookup returns CDR1 LGHNA and CDR2 YNFKEQ. CDR3 nucleotide sequence: TGTGCCAGCAGCCAAGAGTGGGGCGGCCAGCCCCAGCATTTT. This gives the protein CASSQEWGGQPQHF.

A few counts support this clonotype. This sequence joins TRBV9 and TRBJ1-2; possible D gene TRBD1, 6 bases. Germline-derived CDR1 and CDR2 are SGDLS and YYNGEE. The germline V and J ends were trimmed by 3 bases and 7 bases, with 25 bases remaining between them. The CDR3 sequence is 17 residues long. The CDR3: CASSEGVEGTPFRGYTF. Written as DNA, the CDR3 is TGTGCCAGCAGCGAGGGGGTGGAGGGGACGCCTTTCCGTGGCTACACCTTC.

This clonotype showed up many times. The chain couples TRBV6-2 or TRBV6-3 to TRBJ1-1; 9 bases map to TRBD1. This CDR3 comprises 13 residues. The V and J ends lost 8 bases and 5 bases, in that order; junction bases with no gene match: 6. Germline assignment: CDR1 MNHEY and CDR2 SVGEGT. CDR3 region: CASGQGPWTEAFF. For the CDR3, the DNA is TGTGCCAGCGGACAGGGGCCGTGGACTGAAGCTTTCTTT.

The sample holds a few counts of this clonotype. V and J are TRBV12-3 or TRBV12-4 and TRBJ1-1; D may be TRBD1 (5 bases). Trimming stripped 6 bases from V and 8 bases from J, with 13 bases between. The CDR3 contains 12 residues. CDR3 coding DNA: TGTGCCAGCAGCCCGGACAAGCTAGAAGCTTTCTTT. It codes for CASSPDKLEAFF.

This clonotype has more than one count but fewer than ten. The rearrangement joins TRBV20-1 to TRBJ1-6, with TRBD1 identical over 7 bases. J lost 5 bases, V lost 5 bases, and 6 bases had no gene match. The CDR3 runs to 14 residues. The germline V gene has CDR1 DFQATT and CDR2 SNEGSKA (reference sequence). In nucleotides, the CDR3 is TGCAGTGCTTCCGCGGGACAGCATAATTCACCCCTCCACTTT. Translating gives CSASAGQHNSPLHF.